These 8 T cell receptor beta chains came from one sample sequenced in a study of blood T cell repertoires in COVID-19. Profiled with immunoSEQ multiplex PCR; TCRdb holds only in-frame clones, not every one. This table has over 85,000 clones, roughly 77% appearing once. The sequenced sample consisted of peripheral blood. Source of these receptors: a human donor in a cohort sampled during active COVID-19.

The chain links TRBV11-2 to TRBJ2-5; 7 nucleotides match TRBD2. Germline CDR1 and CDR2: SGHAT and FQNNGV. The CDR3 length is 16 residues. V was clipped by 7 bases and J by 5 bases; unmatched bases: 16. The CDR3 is CASTSRWAGGSETQYF. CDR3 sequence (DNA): TGTGCCAGCACCAGTCGATGGGCCGGGGGGTCGGAGACCCAGTACTTC.

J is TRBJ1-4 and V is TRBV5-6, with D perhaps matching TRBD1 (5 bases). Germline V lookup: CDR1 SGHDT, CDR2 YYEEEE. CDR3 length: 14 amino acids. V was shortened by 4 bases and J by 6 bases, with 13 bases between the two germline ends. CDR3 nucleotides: TGTGCCAGCAGCCCGCGACAGCAACATGAAAAACTGTTTTTT. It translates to CASSPRQQHEKLFF.

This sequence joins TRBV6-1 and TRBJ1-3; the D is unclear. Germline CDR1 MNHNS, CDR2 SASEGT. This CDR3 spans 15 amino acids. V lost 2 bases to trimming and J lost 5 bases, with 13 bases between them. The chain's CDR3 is CASSESWSYRNTIYF. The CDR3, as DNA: TGTGCCAGCAGTGAAAGTTGGTCCTATAGAAACACCATATATTTT.

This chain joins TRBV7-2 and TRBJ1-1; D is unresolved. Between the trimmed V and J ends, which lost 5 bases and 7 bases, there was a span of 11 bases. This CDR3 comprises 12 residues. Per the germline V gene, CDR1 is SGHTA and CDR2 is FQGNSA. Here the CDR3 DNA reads TGTGCCAGCAGCCCGCCCCGGGGTGAAGCTTTCTTT. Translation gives CASSPPRGEAFF.

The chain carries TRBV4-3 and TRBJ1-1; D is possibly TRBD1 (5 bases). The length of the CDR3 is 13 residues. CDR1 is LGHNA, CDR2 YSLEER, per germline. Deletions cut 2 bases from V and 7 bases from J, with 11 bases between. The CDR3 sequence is CASSQQRQLEAFF. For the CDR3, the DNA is TGCGCCAGCAGCCAACAGAGACAGCTTGAAGCTTTCTTT.

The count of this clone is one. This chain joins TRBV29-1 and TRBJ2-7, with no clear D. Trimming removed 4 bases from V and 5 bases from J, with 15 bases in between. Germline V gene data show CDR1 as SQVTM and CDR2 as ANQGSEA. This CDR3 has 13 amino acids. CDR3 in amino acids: CSVVPQLENEQYF. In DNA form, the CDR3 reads TGCAGCGTTGTCCCACAATTGGAGAACGAGCAGTACTTC.

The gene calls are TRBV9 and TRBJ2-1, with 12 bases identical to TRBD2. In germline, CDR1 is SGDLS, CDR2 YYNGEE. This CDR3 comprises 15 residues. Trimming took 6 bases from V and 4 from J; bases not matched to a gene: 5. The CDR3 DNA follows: TGTGCCAGCACCAAGACTAGCGGGAGTTACAATGAGCAGTTCTTC. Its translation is CASTKTSGSYNEQFF.

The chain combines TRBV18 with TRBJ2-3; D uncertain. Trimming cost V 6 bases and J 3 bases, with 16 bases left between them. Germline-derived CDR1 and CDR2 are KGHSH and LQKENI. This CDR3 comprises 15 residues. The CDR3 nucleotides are TGTGCCAGCTCCCTTACACGAGGTGGGACAGATACGCAGTATTTT. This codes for CASSLTRGGTDTQYF.